One sample yielded the 8 T cell receptor beta chains listed below, sequenced in a study of blood T cell repertoires in COVID-19. Sequencing used immunoSEQ multiplex PCR; TCRdb keeps in-frame clones, though not all of them. The sample yields roughly 250,000 clones, approximately 85% seen once. The sequenced material came from PBMCs or T cells enriched from blood (not recorded which). The receptors come from a woman in her 30s who had recovered from COVID-19.

The chain couples TRBV5-4 to TRBJ1-1; D gene unclear. With 4 bases removed from V and 5 bases from J, the gap between germline ends came to 6 bases. Germline V lookup: CDR1 SGHNT, CDR2 YYREEE (reference sequence). CDR3 length equals 11 residues. CDR3 sequence: CASSRGTEAFF. Written as DNA, the CDR3 is TGTGCCAGCAGCCGAGGGACTGAAGCTTTCTTT.

The V call is TRBV3-1 (or the pseudogene TRBV3-2), the J call TRBJ2-7; D may be TRBD2 (6 bases). In germline, CDR1 is LGHDT, CDR2 YNNKEL (reference sequence). Trimming shortened V by 3 bases and J by 1 base, and 19 bases separated the two germline ends. The CDR3 is made up of 17 amino acids. CDR3 coding DNA: TGTGCCAGCAGCCATTCCTGGGGGGAATTCAGGTCCTACGAGCAGTACTTC. Its protein product is CASSHSWGEFRSYEQYF.

Only one count was recorded for this clone. This chain links TRBV7-2 with TRBJ2-3, with TRBD2 identical over 10 bases. J gave up 1 base and V 1 base, and 8 bases lay outside the gene matches. The CDR3 is made up of 18 amino acids. Per the germline V gene, CDR1 is SGHTA and CDR2 is FQGNSA. The CDR3: CASSLGTRLAGGTDTQYF. The CDR3, as DNA: TGTGCCAGCAGCTTAGGCACTAGGCTAGCGGGGGGCACAGATACGCAGTATTTT.

The chain combines TRBV28 with TRBJ2-5; 11 nucleotides line up with TRBD2. V trimming: 5 bases; J trimming: 2 bases; junction bases outside the gene matches: 4. From germline, CDR1 is MDHEN and CDR2 SYDVKM. This CDR3 is 15 amino acids long. The CDR3, as DNA: TGTGCCAGCAGTCTAGGGACTAGCGGACAAGAGACCCAGTACTTC. This gives the protein CASSLGTSGQETQYF.

The V and J genes are TRBV7-6 and TRBJ2-1, with a weak D call TRBD2 (5 bases). The V and J ends lost 1 base and 0 bases respectively, with 10 bases between them. This CDR3 is built from 16 residues. Per germline, CDR1 SGHVS and CDR2 FNYEAQ. The chain's CDR3 is CASSLEAESSYNEQFF. DNA for the CDR3: TGTGCCAGCAGCTTAGAAGCGGAAAGCTCCTACAATGAGCAGTTCTTC. Based on the CDR3 plus reference TRBV7-6 and TRBJ2-1, the full variable domain is GAGVSQSPRYKVTKRGQDVALRCDPISGHVSLYWYRQALGQGPEFLTYFNYEAQQDKSGLPNDRFSAERPEGSISTLTIQRTEQRDSAMYRCASSLEAESSYNEQFFGPGTRLTVL.

The chain has TRBV5-6 and TRBJ2-5, with D unclear. V lost 1 base, J lost 5 bases, and 9 bases lay in between. The CDR3 is made up of 13 amino acids. Germline V lookup: CDR1 SGHDT, CDR2 YYEEEE. In DNA, the CDR3 is TGTGCCAGCAGCTTGCCCAGGTGGGAGACCCAGTACTTC. Its protein product is CASSLPRWETQYF. Full variable domain (remainder filled in from reference TRBV5-6 and TRBJ2-5): DAGVTQSPTHLIKTRGQQVTLRCSPKSGHDTVSWYQQALGQGPQFIFQYYEEEERQRGNFPDRFSGHQFPNYSSELNVNALLLGDSALYLCASSLPRWETQYFGPGTRLLVL.

The CDR3 region is CASSQDDSNQPQHF. The CDR3, as DNA: TGTGCCAGCAGTCAGGATGATAGCAATCAGCCCCAGCATTTT. The chain is built from TRBV27 and TRBJ1-5, with D unclear. The CDR3 totals 14 residues. V was pared by 5 bases and J by 0 bases, with 8 bases between. Per germline, CDR1 MNHEY and CDR2 SMNVEV (reference sequence).

This clone was detected once. This chain connects TRBV5-1 to TRBJ2-1; D remains ambiguous. This CDR3 is built from 19 residues. V was cut by 3 bases and J by 7 bases, with 29 bases left in between. CDR1 is SGHRS and CDR2 is YFSETQ in the germline V gene. This chain's CDR3 is CASSSSQRPKRVSLNEQFF. In nucleotides, the CDR3 is TGCGCCAGCAGCTCTTCCCAAAGGCCCAAGCGTGTATCATTGAATGAGCAGTTCTTC.